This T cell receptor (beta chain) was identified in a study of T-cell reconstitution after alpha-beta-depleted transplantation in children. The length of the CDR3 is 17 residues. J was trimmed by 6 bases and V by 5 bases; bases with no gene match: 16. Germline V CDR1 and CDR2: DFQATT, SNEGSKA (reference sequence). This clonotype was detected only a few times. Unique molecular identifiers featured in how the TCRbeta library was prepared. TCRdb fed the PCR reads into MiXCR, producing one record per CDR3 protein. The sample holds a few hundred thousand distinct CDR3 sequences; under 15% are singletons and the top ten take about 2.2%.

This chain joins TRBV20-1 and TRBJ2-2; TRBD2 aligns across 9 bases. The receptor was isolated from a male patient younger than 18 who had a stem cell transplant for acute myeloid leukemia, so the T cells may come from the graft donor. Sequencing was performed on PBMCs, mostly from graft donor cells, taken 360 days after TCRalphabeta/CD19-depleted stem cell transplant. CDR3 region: CSAVRAVAGGRAGELFF. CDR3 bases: TGCAGTGCTGTCCGAGCCGTCGCGGGAGGGCGCGCCGGGGAGCTGTTTTTT.